The text below deals with one T cell receptor (beta chain). What it binds is unknown. At one end, the junction sequence differs from germline, possibly due to a read error. This sample is drawn from a study of circulating CD8 cells and anti-PD-1 response in melanoma. Study-level background: Patients received intravenous nivolumab, 3 mg/kg, every 2 weeks.

Each library started from approximately 15 ng of total RNA using the QIAseq Immune Repertoire TCR panel. TCRdb ran MiXCR on the reads and lists one entry per CDR3 protein. The repertoire holds about 400 distinct CDR3 sequences, with roughly 5.8% as singletons. General study findings and limits: Subset repertoires were largely private at M1, with under 8% shared. Patients included both untreated and previously treated individuals.

Four subsets defined by PD-1 and/or TIGIT were sorted from live CD3+CD8+TCRalphabeta+ cells. Germline V gives CDR1 DFQATT, CDR2 SNEGSKA (reference sequence). The CDR3 has 17 amino acids. V and J are TRBV20-1 and TRBJ1-1, with 10 bases aligning to TRBD1. The sequenced sample was CD8+ T cells from PBMCs, obtained at baseline or after one month of anti-PD-1 therapy (not recorded which). The sequence was collected from a human donor with melanoma. The CDR3 DNA reads TGCAGTGCTAGAGCTCACTTTAGGGACAGGGGATCACTAGAAGCTTCCTTT. Protein: CSARAHFRDRGSLEASF.